A single TCR beta chain is shown here with its context. Its target is unknown. For the second PCR, which ran for about 6 to 11 cycles, a sample-barcoded 5' primer and a J-beta primer mix were used. TCRdb itself ran the 5' RACE reads through MiXCR, one entry per CDR3 protein. In the table there are some 1,500,000 distinct CDR3 sequences, approximately 43% of which are singletons. The extraction recovered at least 6 micrograms of total RNA per sample. CDR3 size: 15 residues. From germline, CDR1 is SGHTA and CDR2 FQGNSA. The V end was cut by 1 base, the J end by 10 bases, with 17 bases between. The sample originates from a study of blood T cells in healthy people across ages. On the study more broadly: The capture of about one barcoded beta molecule per two T cells was achieved by template switching.

Study conclusions and caveats: Long-lived donors had more naive CD4+ cells and higher diversity than aged donors. Measured against age, TCR beta diversity per million T cells decreased in a roughly linear manner.

The receptor's source is a woman between 18 and 29 years old in good health. Sequenced: blood. The chain carries TRBV7-2 and TRBJ2-1, with a possible D match to TRBD2 (7 bases). The CDR3 bases are TGTGCCAGCAGCTTAGAAGCGGGGACAACCTACGAGCAGTTCTTC. Its protein is CASSLEAGTTYEQFF. The full variable domain, in which reference TRBV7-2 and TRBJ2-1 provide the parts outside the CDR3, is GAGVSQSPSNKVTEKGKDVELRCDPISGHTALYWYRQSLGQGLEFLIYFQGNSAPDKSGLPSDRFSAERTGGSVSTLTIQRTQQEDSAVYLCASSLEAGTTYEQFFGPGTRLTVL.